This T cell receptor beta chain was sequenced for a study of T cells in Graves' hyperthyroidism and ophthalmopathy. Regions amplified from RNA transcripts were the TCR beta CDR3 regions. The HTBI set primed first-round TCR CDR3 RT-PCR. TCRdb processed the multiplex PCR reads anew with MiXCR; each CDR3 protein has one entry. Seen here are about 420,000 distinct CDR3 sequences, around 13% observed once, and the top ten hold 5% to 6%. This clonotype was seen ten or more times. CDR3 length: 18 residues. The V end was cut by 6 bases, the J end by 0 bases, with 22 bases between. Germline assignment: CDR1 MNHEY and CDR2 SMNVEV (reference sequence).

V and J are TRBV27 and TRBJ2-3, with D possibly called TRBD1 or TRBD2 (5 bases each). This receptor was obtained from a woman younger than 30 with Graves' hyperthyroidism. Sequenced input: blood. The CDR3 loop reads CASSSVGTGPTSTDTQYF. CDR3 coding DNA: TGTGCCAGCAGCTCGGTGGGAACGGGGCCAACTAGCACAGATACGCAGTATTTT.